This T cell receptor (beta chain) was retrieved from a study of cytotoxic CD8 clonotypes in ibrutinib-treated CLL. Libraries were prepared by immunoSEQ multiplex PCR; TCRdb keeps only in-frame clonotypes and omits some of them. The sample has about 40,000 clones; roughly two thirds are singletons. Trimming took 3 bases from V and 9 from J, leaving 12 bases between them. The CDR3 has 13 residues. The germline V gene encodes CDR1 SGHTA and CDR2 FQGTGA. The receptor comes from a human donor with chronic lymphocytic leukemia. The chain is built from TRBV7-3 and TRBJ2-1; unclear D gene. This sample comprised PBMCs, obtained at disease progression, from a patient treated with ibrutinib. The CDR3 bases are TGTGCCAGCAGCTTCCTAGGCTCCGGTGAGCAGTTCTTC. Translated, it gives CASSFLGSGEQFF.